This T cell receptor (beta chain) was recorded in a study of radiotherapy plus CTLA-4 blockade in lung cancer. Across the whole study: Among all patients, roughly 19% showed objective responses, while about 34% had disease control. Regarding the study as a whole: Reports identified early blood T cell clone dynamics, with interferon-beta, as the best response predictor. After radiotherapy and ipilimumab, tumor-derived clones expanded in peripheral blood.

Trimming removed 4 bases at V and 6 bases at J, with 10 bases between. The germline V gene encodes CDR1 MDHEN and CDR2 SYDVKM. This CDR3 region has 13 residues. Focal radiation and CTLA-4 blockade (ipilimumab) were tested in chemo-refractory metastatic non-small-cell lung cancer patients. Remarks on this clone: Its specificity is unknown.

The table came from immunoSEQ multiplex PCR; TCRdb's copy has only in-frame clones and leaves some out. The profile covers some 50,000 clones, with about four fifths appearing a single time and approximately 4.8% taken by the ten largest. The TCR comes from a human donor with non-small cell lung cancer whose response to radiotherapy plus ipilimumab could not be evaluated. The chain employs TRBV28 and TRBJ1-5; D not certain. Sequences were derived from peripheral blood, sampled from a patient treated with radiotherapy plus ipilimumab. DNA for the CDR3: TGTGCCAGCAGTTACCCGAGCCCTCAGCCCCAGCATTTT. Translated, it gives CASSYPSPQPQHF.